Listed below are T cell receptor beta chains from one sample, sequenced in a study of CD8 T cells in ankylosing spondylitis. A single record per CDR3 protein comes from TCRdb applying MiXCR to the 5' RACE reads. There are hundreds of thousands of distinct CDR3 sequences in the sample; roughly 32% occur only once, and approximately 4% lies in the top ten. The sample taken for sequencing was blood, either unsorted or a sorted T cell fraction (not recorded which). The receptors derive from a male donor with ankylosing spondylitis or in good health (not recorded which). CDR3s include the opening cysteine and the closing phenylalanine or tryptophan. D genes are given only for firm matches. Size is stated for part of the rows, as once, few or many counts, or as a class when the clone is expanded.

>TRBJ2-6|TRBV25-1|NA|NA
CASRDSSPAGANVLTF
TGTGCCAGCAGAGATAGTTCGCCCGCGGGGGCCAACGTCCTGACTTTC
>TRBJ2-2|TRBV5-6|NA|NA
CASSPNRAVAGELFF
TGTGCCAGCAGCCCTAATCGGGCAGTTGCCGGGGAGCTGTTTTTT
>TRBJ2-7|TRBV6-1|TRBD2|NA
CASSESLAGGSYEQYF
TGTGCCAGCAGTGAATCCCTAGCGGGGGGCTCCTACGAGCAGTACTTC
>TRBJ2-7|TRBV7-2|NA|NA
CASIYGGEQYF
TGTGCCAGCATCTATGGCGGCGAGCAGTACTTC
>TRBJ2-5|TRBV12-3/TRBV12-4|TRBD2|NA
CASRKREEQETQYF
TGTGCCAGCAGGAAGCGGGAGGAGCAAGAGACCCAGTACTTC
>TRBJ2-5|TRBV20-1|NA|few
CSPRGGGDQETQYF
TGCAGTCCCAGAGGTGGGGGTGACCAAGAGACCCAGTACTTC
>TRBJ2-3|TRBV7-2|NA|NA
CASSPRGPSDTQYF
TGTGCCAGCAGCCCCAGAGGGCCATCAGATACGCAGTATTTT
>TRBJ1-2|TRBV18|NA|NA
CASSPDDYGYTF
TGTGCCAGCTCACCGGACGACTATGGCTACACCTTC
>TRBJ2-3|TRBV12-3/TRBV12-4|TRBD2|NA
CASSLVPGLGSSGGEEITDTQYF
TGTGCCAGCAGTTTAGTTCCTGGGTTAGGTTCTAGCGGGGGGGAAGAAATCACAGATACGCAGTATTTT
>TRBJ2-5|TRBV5-6|TRBD2|few
CASSLQLAGAETQYF
TGTGCCAGCAGCTTGCAACTAGCGGGGGCAGAGACCCAGTACTTC
>TRBJ1-1|TRBV5-4|NA|NA
CASSFGPDTSMNTEAFF
TGTGCCAGCAGCTTTGGCCCGGACACCTCCATGAACACTGAAGCTTTCTTT